The rows below give T cell receptor beta chains drawn from one sample of a study of cytomegalovirus exposure and HLA in healthy donors. Only in-frame clones appear in the TCRdb table, and some are missing; sequencing was by immunoSEQ multiplex PCR. The sample lists more than 95,000 clones; about 13% were seen once. The sequenced material came from PBMCs. The receptors derive from a middle-aged man in good health and CMV-seropositive. Each CDR3 is given with its conserved first and last residue. Each record gives: clone size, J gene, V gene, D gene, CDR3 protein, CDR3 DNA. The D gene is left open where the match is weak. Size is omitted from some rows. Given values are once, few, many or a class for expanded clones.

NA	TRBJ2-2	TRBV11-3	NA	CASREGATTGELFF	TGTGCCAGCAGGGAGGGGGCGACCACCGGGGAGCTGTTTTTT
few	TRBJ2-1	TRBV5-4	TRBD2	CASSFWGGLIYNEQFF	TGTGCCAGCAGCTTCTGGGGGGGACTGATCTACAATGAGCAGTTCTTC
NA	TRBJ2-3	TRBV27	NA	CASSFGEADTQYF	TGTGCCAGCAGTTTTGGGGAGGCAGATACGCAGTATTTT
few	TRBJ1-5	TRBV28	TRBD1	CASRGTGGSGNQPQHF	TGTGCCAGCAGAGGTACAGGGGGCTCTGGCAATCAGCCCCAGCATTTT
NA	TRBJ2-5	TRBV28	TRBD2	CASSYHVGAGGETQYF	TGTGCCAGCAGTTACCACGTAGGGGCGGGAGGAGAGACCCAGTACTTC
NA	TRBJ2-1	TRBV15	TRBD2	CATSRERLAVYNEQFF	TGTGCCACCAGCAGAGAGAGACTAGCTGTCTACAATGAGCAGTTCTTC
NA	TRBJ1-2	TRBV29-1	NA	CSASDYGYTF	TGCAGCGCTTCGGACTATGGCTACACCTTC
NA	TRBJ1-1	TRBV6-6	NA	CASSYGGARDTEAFF	TGTGCCAGCAGTTACGGGGGCGCGAGGGACACTGAAGCTTTCTTT
few	TRBJ1-2	TRBV9	NA	CASSPARGNGYTF	TGTGCCAGCAGCCCGGCGAGGGGGAATGGCTACACCTTC
NA	TRBJ2-7	TRBV27	NA	CASSLGWSSYEQYF	TGTGCCAGCAGTTTAGGGTGGAGCTCCTACGAGCAGTACTTC
NA	TRBJ2-1	TRBV19	TRBD1	CASSMRQGLIPYNEQFF	TGTGCCAGTAGTATGCGACAGGGGTTAATACCCTACAATGAGCAGTTCTTC
NA	TRBJ1-1	TRBV5-1	NA	CASSLAFGKNTEAFF	TGCGCCAGCAGCTTGGCCTTCGGGAAGAACACTGAAGCTTTCTTT
few	TRBJ2-1	TRBV7-2	TRBD1	CASSLVGQDNEQFF	TGTGCCAGCAGCTTAGTGGGACAGGACAATGAGCAGTTCTTC
NA	TRBJ2-5	TRBV7-9	TRBD1	CASSLTGSQETQYF	TGTGCCAGCAGCTTGACAGGGTCTCAAGAGACCCAGTACTTC
NA	TRBJ2-1	TRBV9	NA	CASSAGGGLPNEQFF	TGTGCCAGCAGCGCCGGAGGAGGGCTCCCCAATGAGCAGTTCTTC
NA	TRBJ2-3	TRBV6-1	TRBD2	CASSKGTSGADTQYF	TGTGCCAGCAGCAAAGGGACTAGCGGGGCAGATACGCAGTATTTT
few	TRBJ1-1	TRBV6-4	TRBD1	CASSEGQGDTEAFF	TGTGCCAGCAGTGAGGGACAGGGGGACACTGAAGCTTTCTTT
few	TRBJ2-1	TRBV9	NA	CASSLPAGPSGEQFF	TGTGCCAGCAGCCTCCCGGCAGGGCCGTCAGGTGAGCAGTTCTTC
few	TRBJ2-5	TRBV10-2	NA	CASGHSYQETQYF	TGCGCCAGCGGACACTCGTACCAAGAGACCCAGTACTTC
NA	TRBJ2-1	TRBV5-1	NA	CASRLEGNEQFF	TGCGCCAGCAGGTTAGAGGGCAATGAGCAGTTCTTC
NA	TRBJ2-3	TRBV7-6	NA	CASSLYTDTQYF	TGTGCCAGCAGTCTCTACACAGATACGCAGTATTTT
few	TRBJ2-7	TRBV6-1	TRBD2	CASSAGTSGGSEQYF	TGTGCCAGCAGTGCCGGGACTAGCGGGGGTTCCGAGCAGTACTTC
few	TRBJ2-3	TRBV7-2	TRBD1	CASSPTGRTDTQYF	TGTGCCAGCAGCCCGACAGGGCGCACAGATACGCAGTATTTT
few	TRBJ2-3	TRBV5-4	TRBD1	CASSPLDREGTDTQYF	TGTGCCAGCAGCCCCCTGGACAGGGAAGGCACAGATACGCAGTATTTT
few	TRBJ2-1	TRBV2	NA	CASSLVVARDYNEQFF	TGTGCCAGCAGCTTAGTGGTCGCCCGAGACTACAATGAGCAGTTCTTC
NA	TRBJ1-1	TRBV9	TRBD1	CASSPQGQGNTEAFF	TGTGCCAGCAGCCCACAGGGACAGGGGAACACTGAAGCTTTCTTT
once	TRBJ2-7	TRBV7-9	TRBD2	CASSLGAGGGLYEQYF	TGTGCCAGCAGCTTAGGGGCCGGGGGGGGACTTTACGAGCAGTACTTC
NA	TRBJ2-1	TRBV30	NA	CAWSPTKDEQFF	TGTGCCTGGAGTCCTACTAAAGATGAGCAGTTCTTC
NA	TRBJ2-1	TRBV25-1	NA	CASSSSTGGSYNEQFF	TGTGCCAGCAGTTCGTCGACAGGAGGCTCCTACAATGAGCAGTTCTTC
NA	TRBJ2-7	TRBV7-8	TRBD2	CASSLRTSLHEQYF	TGTGCCAGCAGCTTACGGACTAGTCTGCACGAGCAGTACTTC
few	TRBJ2-7	TRBV6-6	TRBD2	CASTLADAGTHEQYF	TGTGCCAGCACACTAGCGGACGCCGGGACCCACGAGCAGTACTTC
few	TRBJ2-5	TRBV30	NA	CARARDKETQYF	TGTGCCCGGGCCCGGGACAAAGAGACCCAGTACTTC
few	TRBJ2-1	TRBV30	NA	CAYETGLNEQFF	TGTGCCTACGAAACAGGGTTGAATGAGCAGTTCTTC
few	TRBJ2-7	TRBV4-3	TRBD2	CASSQVGSGRNYEQYF	TGCGCCAGCAGCCAAGTTGGGAGCGGGAGGAACTACGAGCAGTACTTC
NA	TRBJ2-5	TRBV5-1	NA	CASSLELGAETQYF	TGCGCCAGCAGCTTGGAGCTGGGCGCAGAGACCCAGTACTTC
few	TRBJ2-1	TRBV10-3	TRBD2	CAISAGFRLAGGPSSYNEQFF	TGTGCCATCAGCGCAGGGTTTCGACTAGCGGGAGGTCCGAGCTCCTACAATGAGCAGTTCTTC
NA	TRBJ2-2	TRBV7-2	NA	CASSREALGGELFF	TGTGCCAGCAGCCGCGAGGCGCTGGGCGGGGAGCTGTTTTTT
few	TRBJ2-7	TRBV27	TRBD1	CASSKSRGPYEQYF	TGTGCCAGCAGTAAATCCAGGGGGCCCTACGAGCAGTACTTC
NA	TRBJ1-1	TRBV28	NA	CASSFISPGQNTEAFF	TGTGCCAGCAGTTTTATATCCCCCGGACAGAACACTGAAGCTTTCTTT
few	TRBJ2-1	TRBV4-1	NA	CASGRPLGNEQFF	TGCGCCAGCGGGAGGCCACTGGGGAATGAGCAGTTCTTC
few	TRBJ1-1	TRBV29-1	TRBD1	CSVVGIHRGNTEAFF	TGCAGCGTTGTGGGTATACACAGGGGGAACACTGAAGCTTTCTTT
few	TRBJ1-1	TRBV5-1	TRBD1	CASSLGDRVLTEAFF	TGCGCCAGCAGCTTGGGAGACAGGGTGTTAACTGAAGCTTTCTTT
few	TRBJ2-1	TRBV12-5	NA	CASGSINEQFF	TGTGCTAGTGGTTCCATCAATGAGCAGTTCTTC
NA	TRBJ1-1	TRBV10-2	NA	CASKVTADTEAFF	TGCGCCAGCAAGGTAACCGCGGACACTGAAGCTTTCTTT
NA	TRBJ2-7	TRBV28	TRBD1	CASSFGGQGGYEQYF	TGTGCCAGCAGTTTTGGGGGACAGGGGGGCTACGAGCAGTACTTC
NA	TRBJ1-3	TRBV5-4	NA	CASSLSPRIGNTIYF	TGTGCCAGCAGCTTATCCCCCAGGATCGGAAACACCATATATTTT
NA	TRBJ1-1	TRBV6-5	TRBD1	CASSNSGQTEAFF	TGTGCCAGCAGTAACTCGGGACAGACTGAAGCTTTCTTT
few	TRBJ2-7	TRBV30	NA	CAWSRWSSASYEQYF	TGTGCCTGGAGTCGCTGGTCTAGCGCTTCCTACGAGCAGTACTTC
NA	TRBJ2-1	TRBV27	TRBD2	CASRTRGGLASIDEQFF	TGTGCCAGCAGGACGCGGGGGGGGCTTGCTTCTATCGATGAGCAGTTCTTC
NA	TRBJ1-2	TRBV7-9	NA	CASSQFWGGLINGYTF	TGTGCCAGCAGTCAATTTTGGGGGGGCCTCATAAATGGCTACACCTTC
NA	TRBJ1-2	TRBV6-1	NA	CASSERRHEPSNYGYTF	TGTGCCAGCAGTGAAAGACGACACGAGCCCAGCAACTATGGCTACACCTTC
NA	TRBJ2-7	TRBV9	NA	CASSVTGLSYEQYF	TGTGCCAGCAGCGTGACAGGCCTCTCCTACGAGCAGTACTTC
NA	TRBJ1-2	TRBV7-2	TRBD1	CASSTRDSSFYGYTF	TGTGCCAGCAGCACCCGGGACAGTTCCTTCTATGGCTACACCTTC
NA	TRBJ1-1	TRBV7-6	NA	CASSPNPRGLNTEAFF	TGTGCCAGCAGCCCGAACCCTAGGGGCCTCAACACTGAAGCTTTCTTT
NA	TRBJ2-5	TRBV5-4	NA	CASSSGDRDQYF	TGTGCCAGCAGCTCGGGCGACCGGGACCAGTACTTC
few	TRBJ1-3	TRBV30	NA	CAWRTGGSGNTIYF	TGTGCCTGGAGGACGGGGGGCTCTGGAAACACCATATATTTT
NA	TRBJ2-2	TRBV6-5	TRBD1	CASSYRGTGVTGELFF	TGTGCCAGCAGTTACCGGGGGACAGGGGTTACCGGGGAGCTGTTTTTT